This T cell receptor (beta chain) derives from a study of T cell responses to AZD1222 COVID-19 vaccine. Here immunoSEQ multiplex PCR was the method, and the copy in TCRdb shows in-frame clones only, minus some. The sample contains about 200,000 clones, 85% to 95% of which appear only once. On this clone: Antigen specificity is unknown.

Study-level points and caveats: Donors, mostly white British, included more females; clonal diversity was possibly underestimated.

The CDR3 contains 15 residues. With 5 bases clipped from V and 6 bases from J, the junction kept 7 bases outside the gene matches. Germline CDR1 and CDR2: LNHDA and SQIVND (reference sequence). This clonotype was obtained from an adult in good health. The sequencing here drew on peripheral blood, taken on day 0 of MenACWY control vaccination. The genes are TRBV19 and TRBJ1-4; 9 bases line up with TRBD1. The CDR3 nucleotides read TGTGCCAGTAGTCTACCGGGACAGGGTCATGAAAAACTGTTTTTT. As protein: CASSLPGQGHEKLFF.